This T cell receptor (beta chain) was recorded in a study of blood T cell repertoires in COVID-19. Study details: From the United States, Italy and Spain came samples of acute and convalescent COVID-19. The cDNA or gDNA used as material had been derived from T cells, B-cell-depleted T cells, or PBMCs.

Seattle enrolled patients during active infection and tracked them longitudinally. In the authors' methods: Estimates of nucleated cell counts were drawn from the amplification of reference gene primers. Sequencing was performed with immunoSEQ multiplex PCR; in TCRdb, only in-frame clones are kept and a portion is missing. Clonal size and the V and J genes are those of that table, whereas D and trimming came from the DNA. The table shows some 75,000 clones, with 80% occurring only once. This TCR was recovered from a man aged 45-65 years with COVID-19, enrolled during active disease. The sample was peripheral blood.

The CDR3 bases are TGTGCCAGCAGTGAAGCGGAGGAGGGCGAGCAGTACTTC. It is translated as CASSEAEEGEQYF. V gene TRBV6-1 combines with J gene TRBJ2-7, with D maybe TRBD2 (6 bases). Germline loops: CDR1 MNHNS, CDR2 SASEGT. Trimming left V 0 bases short and J 6 bases short, with 9 bases between. This CDR3 is built from 13 residues.